This T cell receptor (beta chain) comes out of a study of cytomegalovirus exposure and HLA in healthy donors. Findings and limits, study-wide: A link between a missense DCLRE1C variant and TCR beta V- and J-gene trimming emerged from a later analysis.

With respect to this clone: What it binds is not known.

V lost 10 bases, J lost 14 bases, and 18 bases stayed unmatched. The germline gives CDR1 MNHNS, CDR2 SASEGT. This CDR3 is 14 amino acids long. Researchers ran the PCR with 60 Vbeta and 13 Jbeta primers. Only in-frame clones appear in the TCRdb table, and some are missing; sequencing was by immunoSEQ multiplex PCR. Of 150,000 to 200,000 clones listed, approximately 78% were seen once; the top ten hold about 13%. The source is a woman in her fifties or sixties in good health and CMV-seropositive. The specimen was PBMCs. The chain carries TRBV6-1 and TRBJ2-3; 10 bases fit TRBD2. CDR3 sequence (DNA): TGTGCCACCATCAAACTTGGGGTAGCGGGGGGAAGGTATTTT. As protein: CATIKLGVAGGRYF.